Shown below are 7 T cell receptor beta chains from a single sample sequenced in a study of shared clonotypes between healthy human individuals. Profiling relied on immunoSEQ multiplex PCR, and the TCRdb table lists in-frame clones only, not all of them. The sample gives a few hundred thousand clones, roughly 97% of which show up once; 0.057% is in the top ten. The sample consisted of naive CD4+ T cells sorted from blood. Subset: CD45RA+ positively selected. The receptors originated from a woman in her 30s in good health.

V usage is TRBV7-9 and J usage is TRBJ2-7; TRBD1 matches 7 bases. V was pared by 4 bases and J by 2 bases, with 11 bases of the junction left unmatched. The CDR3 length is 16 residues. The V gene's germline CDR1 is SEHNR and CDR2 FQNEAQ (reference sequence). CDR3 amino acids: CASSSWGQSVTYEQYF. The CDR3 nucleotides read TGTGCCAGCAGCTCCTGGGGACAGAGCGTTACCTACGAGCAGTACTTC.

This chain connects TRBV27 to TRBJ2-3; 8 bases agree with TRBD2. Germline CDR1 reads MNHEY; CDR2 reads SMNVEV (reference sequence). CDR3 length: 16 amino acids. V dropped 3 bases and J dropped 4; count of bases not matched to a gene: 9. CDR3 loop: CASSFDGRARADTQYF. CDR3 bases: TGTGCCAGCAGTTTTGACGGGAGGGCCCGGGCAGATACGCAGTATTTT.

This chain joins TRBV10-1 and TRBJ2-7; 10 bases line up with TRBD1. The V gene end was trimmed by 5 bases and the J gene end by 3 bases; junction bases not matched to a gene: 1. Germline values: CDR1 WNHNN, CDR2 SYGVQD (reference sequence). There are 13 residues in the CDR3. The CDR3 DNA follows: TGCGCCAGCAGTAGGGACAGGGGCTACGAGCAGTACTTC. As protein: CASSRDRGYEQYF.

The gene calls are TRBV6-5 and TRBJ2-3; 8 positions agree with TRBD2. Unmatched junction bases numbered 5, after V lost 3 bases and J lost 3 bases. This CDR3 spans 15 amino acids. Germline V gene sequence: CDR1 MNHEY, CDR2 SVGAGI. The CDR3 spells CASSYLAGETDTQYF. The CDR3 nucleotides read TGTGCCAGCAGTTATCTAGCGGGCGAGACAGATACGCAGTATTTT.

CDR3 bases: TGTGCCAGCAGCTTCCGGGGACAGGGTGACACCTACGAGCAGTACTTC. As protein: CASSFRGQGDTYEQYF. The V and J genes are TRBV5-5 and TRBJ2-7, with 9 nucleotides matching TRBD1. The CDR3 runs 16 residues. CDR1 SGHKS and CDR2 YYEKEE come from the germline V gene (reference sequence). V dropped 2 bases and J dropped 2; count of bases not matched to a gene: 8.

J is TRBJ2-1 and V is TRBV5-1; the D gene is possibly TRBD2 (5 bases). CDR1 and CDR2 (germline): SGHRS, YFSETQ. Deletions cut 0 bases from V and 4 bases from J, with 11 bases between. The CDR3 extends over 15 amino acids. This CDR3 is CASSLDVGDYNEQFF. DNA for the CDR3: TGCGCCAGCAGCTTGGATGTGGGAGATTACAATGAGCAGTTCTTC.

J is TRBJ2-1 and V is TRBV7-9; D unclear. The CDR3 loop spans 12 amino acids. The germline V gene has CDR1 SEHNR and CDR2 FQNEAQ (reference sequence). V was cut by 1 base and J by 10 bases, with 8 bases left in between. CDR3 protein: CASSLVSMEQFF. In DNA form, the CDR3 reads TGTGCCAGCAGCTTAGTTTCTATGGAGCAGTTCTTC.